The 12 T cell receptor beta chains reported below all come from one sample, sequenced in a study of T cells in Graves' hyperthyroidism and ophthalmopathy. Template material for amplifying TCR beta CDR3 regions consisted of RNA transcripts. With the HTBI primer set, the TCR CDR3 went through a first round of RT-PCR. TCRdb reanalysed the multiplex PCR reads using MiXCR and keeps one entry per CDR3 protein. This table holds 350,000 to 450,000 distinct CDR3 sequences, more than 11% found once. The sample was blood. The receptors stem from a woman aged 60-70 years with Graves' hyperthyroidism.

The chain employs TRBV27 and TRBJ2-7; 7 bases fit TRBD1. The V gene's germline CDR1 is MNHEY and CDR2 SMNVEV (reference sequence). V lost 4 bases to trimming and J lost 6 bases; unmatched junction nucleotides: 3. The CDR3 is 12 amino acids. The CDR3 nucleotides are TGTGCCAGCAGTTGGACAGGCGTCGAGCAGTACTTC. Residues: CASSWTGVEQYF.

This clonotype was seen repeatedly, ten times or more. The chain couples TRBV7-6 to TRBJ2-3, with 12 nucleotides matching TRBD2. V gave up 1 base and J gave up 6 bases; unmatched junction bases: 8. The germline CDR1 and CDR2 sequences are SGHVS and FNYEAQ. This CDR3 is 17 amino acids long. The CDR3 loop reads CASSLELAGGPGDTQYF. The CDR3 nucleotides read TGTGCCAGCAGCTTAGAGCTAGCGGGAGGGCCAGGGGATACGCAGTATTTT.

Remarks on this clonotype: This may stem from a read error, because a much larger clone lies one nucleotide away. J is TRBJ2-7 and V is TRBV20-1; D is perhaps TRBD2 (5 bases). This CDR3 has 13 amino acids. The germline gives CDR1 DFQATT, CDR2 SNEGSKA (reference sequence). Trimming stripped 2 bases from V and 2 bases from J, with 10 bases between. This chain's CDR3 is CSARSGNPYEQYF. The CDR3 DNA reads TGCAGTGCTAGAAGCGGAAACCCCTACGAGCAGTACTTC.

The CDR3 is CASSLPGQGSMAQHF. For the CDR3, the DNA is TGTGCCAGCAGCTTGCCGGGACAGGGTTCTATGGCCCAGCATTTT. This rearrangement joins TRBV6-2 or TRBV6-3 to TRBJ1-5, with 9 bases aligning to TRBD1. Per the germline V gene, CDR1 is MNHEY and CDR2 is SVGEGT. The CDR3 has 15 residues. J was trimmed by 11 bases and V by 6 bases; bases with no gene match: 14.

This clonotype was detected many times. The V call is TRBV6-1, the J call TRBJ1-6; D uncertain. The germline V gene has CDR1 MNHNS and CDR2 SASEGT. The CDR3 has 14 residues. The germline V and J ends were trimmed by 7 bases and 5 bases, with 12 bases remaining between them. The CDR3 region has the DNA TGTGCCAGCATGCTACAGATTAATAATTCACCCCTCCACTTT. The encoded protein is CASMLQINNSPLHF.

This clonotype was detected ten times or more. V is TRBV30 and J is TRBJ2-6; the D is unclear. In germline, CDR1 is GTSNPN, CDR2 SVGIG (reference sequence). Trimming took off 2 bases at V and 0 bases at J, with 5 bases between the two ends. This CDR3 region has 14 residues. CDR3: CAWSTHSGANVLTF. CDR3 sequence (DNA): TGTGCCTGGAGTACCCACTCTGGGGCCAACGTCCTGACTTTC.

This clonotype was seen a handful of times. This sequence joins TRBV5-6 and TRBJ1-2; 7 bases agree with TRBD1. After removal of 0 bases from V and 4 bases from J, the junction contained 6 bases not matched to a gene. The length of the CDR3 is 15 residues. Germline V gene lookup returns CDR1 SGHDT and CDR2 YYEEEE. CDR3 bases: TGTGCCAGCAGCTTGGTTGCGACAGGGTCCTATGGCTACACCTTC. This gives the protein CASSLVATGSYGYTF.

The chain uses TRBV7-9 and TRBJ1-4; possible D gene TRBD1, 5 bases. The CDR3 sequence is 14 residues long. From germline, CDR1 is SEHNR and CDR2 FQNEAQ (reference sequence). V shed 11 bases and J shed 1 base, with 14 bases lying between them. CDR3 residues: CASTRQGTNEKLFF. Here the CDR3 DNA reads TGTGCCTCAACACGTCAGGGAACTAATGAAAAACTGTTTTTT. The full variable domain, completed using reference TRBV7-9 and TRBJ1-4, is DTGVSQNPRHKITKRGQNVTFRCDPISEHNRLYWYRQTLGQGPEFLTYFQNEAQLEKSRLLSDRFSAERPKGSFSTLEIQRTEQGDSAMYLCASTRQGTNEKLFFGSGTQLSVL.

This clonotype appeared many times. V usage is TRBV29-1 and J usage is TRBJ2-3, with D perhaps matching TRBD2 (5 bases). Germline V gives CDR1 SQVTM, CDR2 ANQGSEA. The CDR3 is 15 residues long. The CDR3 spells CRVSIRARGTDTQYF. Written as DNA, the CDR3 is TGCAGGGTTTCTATCCGGGCGAGGGGCACAGATACGCAGTATTTT.

This clonotype showed up just a few times. The chain links TRBV10-3 to TRBJ2-1; D is unclear. Trimming removed 5 bases from V and 7 bases from J, with 6 bases in between. CDR1 is ENHRY, CDR2 SYGVKD, per germline. This CDR3 is 11 amino acids long. As DNA, the CDR3 is TGTGCCATCAGTCCCTCGAATGAGCAGTTCTTC. It translates to CAISPSNEQFF.

V is TRBV9 and J is TRBJ1-2; D unresolved. The CDR3 runs 14 residues. Germline V gene lookup returns CDR1 SGDLS and CDR2 YYNGEE. V was pared by 0 bases and J by 0 bases, with 6 bases between. The CDR3 loop reads CASSVDTSNYGYTF. The CDR3 DNA reads TGTGCCAGCAGCGTAGACACTTCTAACTATGGCTACACCTTC.

In its sample, this clonotype was seen many times. The chain carries TRBV7-3 and TRBJ2-3, with 14 bases fitting TRBD2. In germline, CDR1 is SGHTA, CDR2 FQGTGA. J was trimmed by 6 bases and V by 4 bases; bases with no gene match: 6. The CDR3 sequence is 16 residues long. The CDR3 coding sequence is TGTGCCAGCAGCTCCCGACTAGCGGGAGGGCCGGATACGCAGTATTTT. It translates to CASSSRLAGGPDTQYF.